What follows are 17 T cell receptor beta chains derived from one specimen sequenced in a study of blood T cell repertoires in COVID-19. Profiled with immunoSEQ multiplex PCR; TCRdb holds only in-frame clones, not every one. The table records 140,000 to 150,000 clones, 85% of them present only once. The sample taken for sequencing was peripheral blood. The source of these receptors is a middle-aged woman with active or convalescent COVID-19.

This chain uses TRBV28 with TRBJ2-3; D is ambiguous. This CDR3 spans 13 amino acids. Germline V CDR1 and CDR2: MDHEN, SYDVKM. Trimming took off 2 bases at V and 1 base at J, with 4 bases between the two ends. The CDR3 protein is CASSLAGTDTQYF. CDR3 DNA sequence: TGTGCCAGCAGTTTAGCGGGCACAGATACGCAGTATTTT.

Points on this clone: Other DNA sequences within the sample encode an identical CDR3. This chain uses TRBV27 with TRBJ2-1, with D possibly being TRBD2 (5 bases). The V end lost 2 bases, the J end lost 0 bases, and 8 bases lay between the germline ends. The CDR3 has 15 residues. Germline V gives CDR1 MNHEY, CDR2 SMNVEV (reference sequence). CDR3 protein: CASSLAGSSYNEQFF. CDR3 DNA: TGTGCCAGCAGTTTAGCGGGTAGCTCCTACAATGAGCAGTTCTTC.

This chain connects TRBV12-3 or TRBV12-4 to TRBJ1-1; 7 nucleotides match TRBD1. This CDR3 comprises 13 residues. V lost 5 bases and J lost 7; bases outside the gene matches: 7. CDR3 coding DNA: TGTGCCAGCAGTATCCGGACAGGTTTTGAAGCTTTCTTT. Translated: CASSIRTGFEAFF.

J is TRBJ2-1 and V is TRBV9; D is uncertain. CDR1 SGDLS and CDR2 YYNGEE come from the germline V gene. Trimming removed 0 bases at V and 2 bases at J, with 12 bases between. The CDR3 totals 16 residues. CDR3: CASSVVVVAPYNEQFF. The DNA of the CDR3 is TGTGCCAGCAGCGTAGTAGTGGTAGCCCCCTACAATGAGCAGTTCTTC.

This chain connects TRBV6-5 to TRBJ1-2; D is unclear. Trimming shortened V by 10 bases and J by 6 bases, and 21 bases separated the two germline ends. Germline-derived CDR1 and CDR2 are MNHEY and SVGAGI. The CDR3 sequence is 14 residues long. As DNA, the CDR3 is TGTGCCACCATCATTAACGGGGTTGTGCATGGCTACACCTTC. This gives the protein CATIINGVVHGYTF.

The CDR3 here is CASSPGQGIEQFF. CDR3 nucleotide sequence: TGTGCCAGCAGCCCGGGACAGGGCATCGAGCAGTTCTTC. This rearrangement joins TRBV9 to TRBJ2-1; 9 bases are a match to TRBD1. V gave up 4 bases and J gave up 10 bases; unmatched junction bases: 6. The CDR3 has 13 amino acids. Germline V gene lookup returns CDR1 SGDLS and CDR2 YYNGEE.

The chain employs TRBV7-2 and TRBJ1-6, with D maybe TRBD1 (6 bases). Germline V gene sequence: CDR1 SGHTA, CDR2 FQGNSA. The V gene lost 5 bases and the J gene lost 7 bases, with 12 bases spanning the gap. CDR3 length equals 14 residues. CDR3: CASSPRGGNSPLHF. CDR3 nucleotides: TGTGCCAGCAGCCCACGAGGGGGAAATTCACCCCTCCACTTT.

The gene calls are TRBV9 and TRBJ2-1, with D possibly matching TRBD2 (6 bases). The V and J ends lost 3 bases and 5 bases respectively, with 9 bases between them. The length of the CDR3 is 13 residues. Germline V gene sequence: CDR1 SGDLS, CDR2 YYNGEE. The CDR3 coding sequence is TGTGCCAGCAGCGACCGACTAGACAATGAGCAGTTCTTC. It translates to CASSDRLDNEQFF.

The chain has TRBV5-8 and TRBJ2-3; TRBD2 agrees at 9 bases. This CDR3 is 16 amino acids long. Trimming took 3 bases from V and 3 from J; bases not matched to a gene: 8. Germline loops: CDR1 SGHTS, CDR2 YDEGEE. The CDR3 DNA follows: TGTGCCAGCAGCTCAAGCGGGAGCGGGAGGACAGATACGCAGTATTTT. This gives the protein CASSSSGSGRTDTQYF.

The chain is built from TRBV7-2 and TRBJ1-6, with 11 bases fitting TRBD1. This CDR3 contains 15 residues. Germline V gives CDR1 SGHTA, CDR2 FQGNSA. The J segment lost 10 bases and the V segment lost 5 bases, leaving 7 bases of the junction unmatched. Here the CDR3 DNA reads TGTGCCAGCAGCCCGGACAGGGGGCGAGAATCACCCCTCCACTTT. Its translation is CASSPDRGRESPLHF. The full variable domain, completed using reference TRBV7-2 and TRBJ1-6, is GAGVSQSPSNKVTEKGKDVELRCDPISGHTALYWYRQSLGQGLEFLIYFQGNSAPDKSGLPSDRFSAERTGGSVSTLTIQRTQQEDSAVYLCASSPDRGRESPLHFGNGTRLTVT.

The V gene is TRBV6-5, the J gene TRBJ1-6, with D uncertain. The CDR3 is made up of 13 amino acids. The germline V and J ends were trimmed by 6 bases and 10 bases, with 13 bases remaining between them. CDR1 is MNHEY and CDR2 is SVGAGI in the germline V gene. CDR3 bases: TGTGCCAGCAGCAACCCTTTCGGGTCACCCCTCCACTTT. This gives the protein CASSNPFGSPLHF.

This clone was counted only a few times. The V call is TRBV16, the J call TRBJ2-1; 9 bases align to TRBD1. V was pared by 3 bases and J by 4 bases, with 4 bases of the junction left unmatched. Germline CDR1 KGHSY, CDR2 FQNENV. This CDR3 has 15 residues. DNA for the CDR3: TGTGCCAGCAGCCACCGGGACAGGGTTTACAATGAGCAGTTCTTC. Encoded protein: CASSHRDRVYNEQFF. The full variable domain, completed using reference TRBV16 and TRBJ2-1, is GEEVAQTPKHLVRGEGQKAKLYCAPIKGHSYVFWYQQVLKNEFKFLISFQNENVFDETGMPKERFSAKCLPNSPCSLEIQATKLEDSAVYFCASSHRDRVYNEQFFGPGTRLTVL.

The J gene is TRBJ1-2, the V gene TRBV16; D is ambiguous. CDR3 length: 13 amino acids. Germline-derived CDR1 and CDR2 are KGHSY and FQNENV. Deletions cut 2 bases from V and 7 bases from J, with 11 bases between. CDR3 region: CASSQGQRAGYTF. The CDR3 DNA follows: TGTGCCAGCAGCCAAGGGCAGAGGGCTGGCTACACCTTC.

J is TRBJ1-5 and V is TRBV30; 8 positions agree with TRBD1. Germline lookup yields CDR1 GTSNPN and CDR2 SVGIG (reference sequence). The CDR3 totals 13 residues. V shed 5 bases, J shed 3 bases, and the junction held 3 bases outside the gene matches. The DNA of the CDR3 is TGTGCCTGGGACAGGGGTTTCAATCAGCCCCAGCATTTT. Its translation: CAWDRGFNQPQHF.

The J gene is TRBJ2-7, the V gene TRBV3-1 (or the pseudogene TRBV3-2), with 11 bases matching TRBD2. Germline assignment: CDR1 LGHDT and CDR2 YNNKEL (reference sequence). The CDR3 covers 16 residues. J lost 5 bases, V lost 4 bases, and 10 bases had no gene match. CDR3 sequence reads: CASSPIESLAGDEQYF. The CDR3 region has the DNA TGTGCCAGCAGCCCCATTGAGTCACTAGCGGGAGACGAGCAGTACTTC.

J is TRBJ2-2 and V is TRBV27, with D possibly matching TRBD2 (7 bases). The CDR3 is 14 residues long. Between the trimmed V and J ends, which lost 2 bases and 7 bases, there was a span of 11 bases. Germline values: CDR1 MNHEY, CDR2 SMNVEV (reference sequence). CDR3 coding DNA: TGTGCCAGCAGTTTAAACAGGGAGGGCGGGGAGCTGTTTTTT. Its translation is CASSLNREGGELFF.

The J gene is TRBJ1-1, the V gene TRBV5-3; D remains ambiguous. TRBV5-3 is marked as an open reading frame, function uncertain. The CDR3 runs to 14 residues. V was cut by 1 base and J by 1 base, with 8 bases left in between. For the CDR3, the DNA is TGTGCCAGAAGCTTGCAGGCGAGGAACACTGAAGCTTTCTTT. Residues: CARSLQARNTEAFF.